Given below is one T cell receptor (beta chain) in context. The antigen remains undetermined. Every TCR cDNA molecule bore its own unique molecular identifier. In TCRdb, the 5' RACE reads were re-called with MiXCR into one record per CDR3 protein. Altogether about 85,000 distinct CDR3 sequences are present, approximately 20% being singletons, with the ten largest covering 5.5% to 7%. CDR1 is MGHDK and CDR2 is SYGVNS in the germline V gene. The CDR3 spans 14 residues. V dropped 1 base and J dropped 8 bases, with 14 bases sitting between them. The record originates from a study of spatial heterogeneity in lung cancer. Turning to the study itself: Every unique TCR and UMI combination, on average, appeared more than ten times in raw reads.

As for time point: sample taken at primary tumor resection. Whole RNA was taken from tumor, nontumor lung or frozen PBMC; it was then sequenced unsorted. The donors were approximately 65 patients with non-small cell lung cancer that was early-stage and untreated. Study-wide results and limits: There were more appearances of ubiquitous expanded tumor TCRs in blood at resection than at follow-up.

The TCR was taken from a male donor with early-stage non-small cell lung cancer. The chain couples TRBV25-1 to TRBJ1-1; TRBD1 is a possible D gene (5 bases). The sequencing used PBMCs, collected at surgery. CDR3 DNA: TGTGCCAGCAGTGAATGGGACTCCGGGGTCGAAGCTTTCTTT. The encoded protein is CASSEWDSGVEAFF.